The next 28 T cell receptor beta chains were all read from a single sample in a study of cytomegalovirus exposure and HLA in healthy donors. Primers: 60 Vbeta forward and 13 Jbeta reverse. Profiling relied on immunoSEQ multiplex PCR, and the TCRdb table lists in-frame clones only, not all of them. The sample holds over 100,000 clones. The sample taken for sequencing was PBMCs. The receptor source for this set is a man in his forties in good health and CMV-seropositive.

The gene calls are TRBV5-1 and TRBJ2-5; 7 bases agree with TRBD2. Germline V gene sequence: CDR1 SGHRS, CDR2 YFSETQ. The CDR3 length is 16 residues. V lost 1 base, J lost 2 bases, and 8 bases stayed unmatched. In DNA form, the CDR3 reads TGCGCCAGCAGCTTGCTTACTAGCGCCCTACAAGAGACCCAGTACTTC. It encodes CASSLLTSALQETQYF.

Of note for this clone: Other nucleotide sequences in the sample specify the same CDR3. This chain uses TRBV27 with TRBJ1-5; D is uncertain. V was shortened by 6 bases and J by 0 bases, with 12 bases between the two germline ends. This CDR3 region has 15 residues. Germline lookup yields CDR1 MNHEY and CDR2 SMNVEV (reference sequence). Here the CDR3 DNA reads TGTGCCAGCAGCCCTTTGTTCCCTAGCAATCAGCCCCAGCATTTT. It yields the protein CASSPLFPSNQPQHF.

The chain employs TRBV28 and TRBJ2-3, with 7 bases that match TRBD1. This CDR3 comprises 15 residues. Germline V gives CDR1 MDHEN, CDR2 SYDVKM. V was clipped by 2 bases and J by 3 bases; unmatched bases: 5. As DNA, the CDR3 is TGTGCCAGCAGTTTAGATGACAGGGCGACAGATACGCAGTATTTT. Protein product: CASSLDDRATDTQYF.

The V gene is TRBV6-1, the J gene TRBJ1-1, with D possibly matching TRBD1 (5 bases). The CDR3 loop spans 14 amino acids. Trimming pared 2 bases from V and 2 bases from J, leaving 9 bases between. Germline loops: CDR1 MNHNS, CDR2 SASEGT. For the CDR3, the DNA is TGTGCCAGCAGTGAACCAGGGCTAAACACTGAAGCTTTCTTT. This encodes CASSEPGLNTEAFF.

The chain uses TRBV5-1 and TRBJ1-3; D may be TRBD1 (5 bases). Germline V CDR1 and CDR2: SGHRS, YFSETQ. The CDR3 runs to 14 residues. V lost 2 bases, J lost 9 bases, and 15 bases lay in between. CDR3 in DNA: TGCGCCAGCAGCTTCGACAGCGTAGGCGGCACCATATATTTT. Encoded protein: CASSFDSVGGTIYF.

V usage is TRBV10-1 and J usage is TRBJ2-1; 10 bases map to TRBD1. CDR3 length equals 15 residues. The V and J ends lost 4 bases and 2 bases, in that order; junction bases with no gene match: 2. CDR1 and CDR2 (germline): WNHNN, SYGVQD (reference sequence). Written as DNA, the CDR3 is TGCGCCAGCAGTGGACAGGGGGCCGCCTACAATGAGCAGTTCTTC. Protein product: CASSGQGAAYNEQFF.

The chain has TRBV5-8 and TRBJ1-1; D remains unclear. The CDR3 extends over 15 amino acids. V lost 4 bases and J lost 6, with 19 bases in between. Germline lookup yields CDR1 SGHTS and CDR2 YDEGEE. CDR3 in amino acids: CASSIRIVLDSEAFF. CDR3 coding DNA: TGTGCCAGCAGCATAAGGATCGTTCTCGACTCTGAAGCTTTCTTT. Looking up the rest from reference TRBV5-8 and TRBJ1-1 gives the full variable domain: EAGVTQSPTHLIKTRGQQATLRCSPISGHTSVYWYQQALGLGLQFLLWYDEGEERNRGNFPPRFSGRQFPNYSSELNVNALELEDSALYLCASSIRIVLDSEAFFGQGTRLTVV.

V and J are TRBV9 and TRBJ2-1, with TRBD2 matching 9 bases. J lost 10 bases, V lost 0 bases, and 8 bases had no gene match. Germline V gene data show CDR1 as SGDLS and CDR2 as YYNGEE. CDR3 length: 15 amino acids. The CDR3 bases are TGTGCCAGCAGCGTAGGAGTTAGCGGGAGTGAGGAGCAGTTCTTC. Residues: CASSVGVSGSEEQFF.

The chain joins TRBV5-1 to TRBJ2-7; 7 bases fit TRBD1. Germline lookup yields CDR1 SGHRS and CDR2 YFSETQ. Trimming took 4 bases from V and 3 from J; bases not matched to a gene: 10. This CDR3 is 15 amino acids long. The DNA for the CDR3 is TGCGCCAGCAGCAAAGACAGGGCGCAACGCTACGAGCAGTACTTC. Translation: CASSKDRAQRYEQYF.

This chain joins TRBV18 and TRBJ1-2; 10 nucleotides line up with TRBD1. CDR3 length: 15 amino acids. Trimming removed 6 bases from V and 4 bases from J; junction bases left unmatched: 8. CDR1 is KGHSH and CDR2 is LQKENI in the germline V gene. The CDR3 here is CASSNPGQGTYGYTF. The CDR3 DNA reads TGTGCCAGCTCGAATCCGGGACAGGGGACCTATGGCTACACCTTC.

The chain combines TRBV5-1 with TRBJ2-1; the D gene is possibly TRBD2 (5 bases). Looked up from germline, CDR1 is SGHRS and CDR2 is YFSETQ. This CDR3 is built from 12 residues. V lost 5 bases to trimming and J lost 6 bases, with 9 bases between them. The CDR3 loop reads CASRGGSNEQFF. The CDR3 DNA sequence: TGCGCCAGCAGAGGTGGGAGCAATGAGCAGTTCTTC. The entire variable domain, with the rest obtained from reference TRBV5-1 and TRBJ2-1, is as follows: KAGVTQTPRYLIKTRGQQVTLSCSPISGHRSVSWYQQTPGQGLQFLFEYFSETQRNKGNFPGRFSGRQFSNSRSEMNVSTLELGDSALYLCASRGGSNEQFFGPGTRLTVL.

The chain employs TRBV19 and TRBJ1-2; D remains ambiguous. CDR3 length equals 13 residues. Trimming left V 5 bases short and J 4 bases short, with 11 bases between. Looked up from germline, CDR1 is LNHDA and CDR2 is SQIVND (reference sequence). The CDR3 bases are TGTGCCAGTAGTTCCGCGGACTTCTATGGCTACACCTTC. Amino acid sequence: CASSSADFYGYTF.

The V gene is TRBV6-1, the J gene TRBJ1-3; D is undetermined. The CDR3 loop spans 14 amino acids. Deletions cut 0 bases from V and 3 bases from J, with 6 bases between. Per germline, CDR1 MNHNS and CDR2 SASEGT. For the CDR3, the DNA is TGTGCCAGCAGTGAAGCATCGTTTGGAAACACCATATATTTT. Encoded protein: CASSEASFGNTIYF.

The rearrangement joins TRBV19 to TRBJ2-1, with 7 bases fitting TRBD2. The V gene's germline CDR1 is LNHDA and CDR2 SQIVND (reference sequence). CDR3 size: 14 residues. V shed 5 bases and J 5 bases; nucleotides not matched to a gene: 6. The CDR3 here is CASSPGLVNNEQFF. The CDR3 coding sequence is TGTGCCAGTAGTCCTGGACTAGTAAACAATGAGCAGTTCTTC. Complete variable domain (other parts from reference TRBV19 and TRBJ2-1): DGGITQSPKYLFRKEGQNVTLSCEQNLNHDAMYWYRQDPGQGLRLIYYSQIVNDFQKGDIAEGYSVSREKKESFPLTVTSAQKNPTAFYLCASSPGLVNNEQFFGPGTRLTVL.

V and J are TRBV27 and TRBJ2-7; tentatively, D is TRBD2 (6 bases). This CDR3 is 14 amino acids long. Germline V gene lookup returns CDR1 MNHEY and CDR2 SMNVEV (reference sequence). The V gene lost 3 bases and the J gene lost 2 bases, with 11 bases spanning the gap. The chain's CDR3 is CASSLISGPYEQYF. CDR3 coding DNA: TGTGCCAGCAGTTTGATTAGCGGACCCTACGAGCAGTACTTC.

The J gene is TRBJ2-7, the V gene TRBV2; D is ambiguous. Trimming removed 3 bases from V and 0 bases from J, with 6 bases in between. CDR1 is SNHLY, CDR2 FYNNEI, per germline. The CDR3 loop spans 13 amino acids. Here the CDR3 DNA reads TGTGCCAGCAGTGATAAGAGCTCCTACGAGCAGTACTTC. It specifies CASSDKSSYEQYF.

This chain links TRBV27 with TRBJ1-5; D is unclear. The CDR3 consists of 14 residues. CDR1 MNHEY and CDR2 SMNVEV come from the germline V gene (reference sequence). The germline V and J ends were trimmed by 5 bases and 2 bases, with 10 bases remaining between them. The CDR3 region is CASSTQNGNQPQHF. As DNA, the CDR3 is TGTGCCAGCAGTACCCAGAACGGCAATCAGCCCCAGCATTTT.

The chain joins TRBV28 to TRBJ1-3; weak D call: TRBD1 (5 bases). Deletions cut 8 bases from V and 0 bases from J, with 11 bases between. From germline, CDR1 is MDHEN and CDR2 SYDVKM. This CDR3 is 14 amino acids long. DNA of the CDR3: TGTGCCAGCCACCAGGGATTCTCTGGAAACACCATATATTTT. This translates into CASHQGFSGNTIYF.

V gene TRBV5-1 combines with J gene TRBJ2-1; 8 bases line up with TRBD1. Germline-derived CDR1 and CDR2 are SGHRS and YFSETQ. The ends lost 4 bases at V and 4 bases at J; junction bases unmatched: 7. This CDR3 has 15 residues. CDR3 DNA sequence: TGCGCCAGCAGCGCCGGACAGGGCATATACAATGAGCAGTTCTTC. It codes for CASSAGQGIYNEQFF.

The V and J genes are TRBV27 and TRBJ2-5; TRBD1 might be the D (6 bases). This CDR3 has 16 residues. V was pared by 5 bases and J by 4 bases, with 20 bases between. Germline V lookup: CDR1 MNHEY, CDR2 SMNVEV (reference sequence). The CDR3 bases are TGTGCCAGCAGTCCCCTGGGGACACAGGCCCGAGAGACCCAGTACTTC. It specifies CASSPLGTQARETQYF.

V usage is TRBV4-2 and J usage is TRBJ2-7; 9 nucleotides line up with TRBD1. Germline V gene data show CDR1 as LGHNA and CDR2 as YNFKEQ. V shed 2 bases, J shed 2 bases, and the junction held 4 bases outside the gene matches. The CDR3 loop spans 15 amino acids. The CDR3 protein is CASSQSGTGTYEQYF. Written as DNA, the CDR3 is TGTGCCAGCAGCCAATCCGGGACAGGGACCTACGAGCAGTACTTC.

This sequence joins TRBV29-1 and TRBJ1-4; perhaps TRBD1 as D (6 bases). The CDR3 contains 16 residues. In germline, CDR1 is SQVTM, CDR2 ANQGSEA. Trimming took 4 bases from V and 4 from J, leaving 19 bases between them. The CDR3 spells CSVVLSGGAGNEKLFF. DNA for the CDR3: TGCAGCGTTGTCTTATCCGGGGGGGCAGGTAATGAAAAACTGTTTTTT.

The CDR3 nucleotides read TGCAGCGGTCTAGGGGGAGCCCACTCCTACAATGAGCAGTTCTTC. Protein sequence: CSGLGGAHSYNEQFF. This chain connects TRBV29-1 to TRBJ2-1; D perhaps matches TRBD1 (6 bases). Germline V gene sequence: CDR1 SQVTM, CDR2 ANQGSEA. The CDR3 covers 15 residues. V was clipped by 7 bases and J by 0 bases, with 16 bases between them.

The chain recombines TRBV6-1 with TRBJ1-1; D is undetermined. Germline V gene sequence: CDR1 MNHNS, CDR2 SASEGT. The CDR3 is 14 amino acids. Trimming took off 7 bases at V and 3 bases at J, with 15 bases between the two ends. The CDR3 loop reads CASTRARTDTEAFF. CDR3 in DNA: TGTGCCAGCACGCGGGCGAGGACTGACACTGAAGCTTTCTTT.

This chain joins TRBV28 and TRBJ2-1; 14 nucleotides line up with TRBD2. This CDR3 spans 16 amino acids. Germline V gene data show CDR1 as MDHEN and CDR2 as SYDVKM. The V gene end was trimmed by 3 bases and the J gene end by 7 bases; junction bases not matched to a gene: 5. This CDR3 reads CASSFWTSGRMNEQFF. CDR3 sequence (DNA): TGTGCCAGCAGTTTCTGGACTAGCGGGAGGATGAATGAGCAGTTCTTC.

The CDR3 DNA reads as TGTGCCAGCAGCTTAGATCCAAGCGGAGGCGAGACCCAGTACTTC. Protein product: CASSLDPSGGETQYF. The gene calls are TRBV11-2 and TRBJ2-5, with D perhaps TRBD2 (5 bases). Germline V lookup: CDR1 SGHAT, CDR2 FQNNGV. CDR3 size: 15 residues. Between the trimmed V and J ends, which lost 0 bases and 5 bases, there was a span of 13 bases.

CDR3 loop: CASSLILLAGEGNEQFF. The CDR3 DNA follows: TGTGCCAGCAGTCTCATCCTACTAGCGGGAGAAGGCAATGAGCAGTTCTTC. The chain has TRBV28 and TRBJ2-1, with 11 bases aligning to TRBD2. CDR3 length: 17 residues. V was pared by 5 bases and J by 6 bases, with 12 bases of the junction left unmatched. Germline CDR1 MDHEN, CDR2 SYDVKM.

V usage is TRBV5-1 and J usage is TRBJ2-5, with TRBD2 matching 11 bases. This CDR3 spans 17 amino acids. Germline V gene lookup returns CDR1 SGHRS and CDR2 YFSETQ. V lost 0 bases and J lost 3; bases outside the gene matches: 7. As DNA, the CDR3 is TGCGCCAGCAGCTTGGCAGGGTTGACTAGCGGGAAAGAGACCCAGTACTTC. This gives the protein CASSLAGLTSGKETQYF.